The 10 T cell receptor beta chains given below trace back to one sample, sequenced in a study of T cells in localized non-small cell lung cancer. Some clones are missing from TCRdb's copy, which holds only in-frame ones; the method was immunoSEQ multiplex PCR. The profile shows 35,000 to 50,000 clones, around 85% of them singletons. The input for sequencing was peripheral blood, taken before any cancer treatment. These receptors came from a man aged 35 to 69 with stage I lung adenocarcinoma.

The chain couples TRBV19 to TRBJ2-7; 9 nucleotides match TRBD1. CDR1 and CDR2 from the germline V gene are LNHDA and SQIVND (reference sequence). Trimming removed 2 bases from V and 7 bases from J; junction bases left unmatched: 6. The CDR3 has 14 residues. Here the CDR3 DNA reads TGTGCCAGTAGTATACAACAGGGGGCGAGTGAGCAGTACTTC. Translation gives CASSIQQGASEQYF.

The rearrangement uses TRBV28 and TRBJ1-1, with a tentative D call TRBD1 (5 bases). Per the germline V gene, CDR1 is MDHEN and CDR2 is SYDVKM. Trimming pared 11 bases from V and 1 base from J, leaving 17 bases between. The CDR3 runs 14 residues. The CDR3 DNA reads TGTGCCGCCAAAATTACAGGCTCGAACACTGAAGCTTTCTTT. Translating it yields CAAKITGSNTEAFF.

The CDR3 region is CASSVVGDSTDTQYF. CDR3 coding DNA: TGTGCCAGCAGCGTGGTGGGGGACTCCACAGATACGCAGTATTTT. The rearrangement uses TRBV9 and TRBJ2-3; maybe TRBD2 (6 bases). Germline CDR1 and CDR2: SGDLS and YYNGEE. V was shortened by 2 bases and J by 2 bases, with 12 bases between the two germline ends. This CDR3 region has 15 residues.

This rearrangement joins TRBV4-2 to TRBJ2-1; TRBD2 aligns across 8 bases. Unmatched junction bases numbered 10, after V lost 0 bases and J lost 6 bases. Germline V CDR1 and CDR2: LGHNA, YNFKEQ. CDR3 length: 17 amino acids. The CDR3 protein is CASSQERRTSRINEQFF. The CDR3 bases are TGTGCCAGCAGCCAAGAAAGAAGGACTAGCCGTATCAATGAGCAGTTCTTC.

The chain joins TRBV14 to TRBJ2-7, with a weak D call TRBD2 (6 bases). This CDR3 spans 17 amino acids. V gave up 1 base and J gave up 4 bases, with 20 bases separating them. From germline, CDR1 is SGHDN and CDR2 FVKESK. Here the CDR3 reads CASSQAPPGGRPYEQYF. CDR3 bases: TGTGCCAGCAGCCAAGCCCCCCCCGGGGGACGGCCTTACGAGCAGTACTTC.

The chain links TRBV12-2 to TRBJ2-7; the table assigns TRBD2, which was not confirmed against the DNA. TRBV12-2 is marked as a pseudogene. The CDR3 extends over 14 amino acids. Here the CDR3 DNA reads TGTGCCCATCCCCCACGGGAGAGGCGTTACGAGCAGTACTTC. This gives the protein CAHPPRERRYEQYF.

CDR3: CASCQGDSQETQYF. In DNA, the CDR3 is TGTGCCAGCTGCCAGGGGGACAGCCAAGAGACCCAGTACTTC. The chain links TRBV7-9 to TRBJ2-5, with 7 bases aligning to TRBD1. V lost 8 bases to trimming and J lost 1 base; unmatched junction nucleotides: 7. The CDR3 covers 14 residues. Looked up from germline, CDR1 is SEHNR and CDR2 is FQNEAQ (reference sequence).

The CDR3 here is CASRGTPAYNEQFF. CDR3 DNA: TGTGCCAGCAGAGGGACACCAGCCTACAATGAGCAGTTCTTC. This chain joins TRBV28 and TRBJ2-1; possibly TRBD1 for D (6 bases). Trimming cost V 6 bases and J 2 bases, with 11 bases left between them. This CDR3 comprises 14 residues. Germline V lookup: CDR1 MDHEN, CDR2 SYDVKM.

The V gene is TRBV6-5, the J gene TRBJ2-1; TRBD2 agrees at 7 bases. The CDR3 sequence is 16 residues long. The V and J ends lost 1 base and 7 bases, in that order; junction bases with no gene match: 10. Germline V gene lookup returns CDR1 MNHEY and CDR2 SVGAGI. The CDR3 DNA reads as TGTGCCAGCAGTTACTGGCGGGGGAGGGTAGGGAATGAGCAGTTCTTC. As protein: CASSYWRGRVGNEQFF.

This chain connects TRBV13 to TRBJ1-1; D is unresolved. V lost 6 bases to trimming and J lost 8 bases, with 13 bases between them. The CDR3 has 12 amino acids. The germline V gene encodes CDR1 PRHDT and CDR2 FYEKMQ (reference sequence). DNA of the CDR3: TGTGCCAGCAGTCTCTTTATGACGGAAGCTTTCTTT. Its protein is CASSLFMTEAFF.